The present entry profiles one T cell receptor (beta chain) with its context. Antigen: not known. This entry is derived from a study of T cell repertoires in cytomegalovirus infection. The wider study: Both recently identified HLA-C-restricted and well-studied HLA-B-restricted CMV epitopes were used in the study. An indication of both CMV infection and matching HLA type came from public TCR beta signatures.

Study outcomes and limitations: Ex vivo responses were dominated by HLA-C-restricted CMV-specific TCR beta clonotypes. Adding up the frequency of public TCR beta families identified people who carried CMV plus the relevant HLA.

V gave up 3 bases and J gave up 10 bases, with 15 bases separating them. The CDR3 has 13 residues. CDR1 is MNHEY, CDR2 SMNVEV, per germline (reference sequence). From the reads, TCRdb called clonotypes with MiXCR, one entry per CDR3 protein. The table shows fewer than 950,000 distinct CDR3 sequences, with over 25% occurring only once. The J gene is TRBJ1-1, the V gene TRBV27; a weak D match, TRBD1 (6 bases). This specimen was cultured CD8+ T cells from PBMCs, taken from culture after CMV antigen stimulation. The TCR originated in a human donor in good health (CMV status not recorded). Some clones in this sample may be carry-over from other donors' samples. The CDR3 here is CASSFPGGARAFF. The CDR3 coding sequence is TGTGCCAGCAGTTTCCCGGGGGGGGCGCGAGCTTTCTTT.